What follows is one T cell receptor beta chain and its context. RNA was isolated and reverse transcribed to cDNA, the sequencing template. Profiling relied on immunoSEQ multiplex PCR, and the TCRdb table lists in-frame clones only, not all of them. The sample shows fewer than 200,000 clones, 55% to 75% of them seen only once. The V and J ends lost 0 bases and 7 bases respectively, with 22 bases between them. CDR1 GTSNPN and CDR2 SVGIG come from the germline V gene (reference sequence). CDR3 size: 17 residues. The treatment here: oral pan-JAK inhibitor, 5-10 mg twice daily. The entry originates in a study of CD8+ T cells in alopecia areata. At the level of the study: Treated patients were given 5 to 10 mg oral tofacitinib twice daily.

The receptor's source is a human donor with alopecia areata. The rearrangement links TRBV30 to TRBJ2-1; D is perhaps TRBD2 (6 bases). The sample here was CD4+ T cells sorted from blood, taken at week 24, from a patient treated with tofacitinib. The CDR3 coding sequence is TGTGCCTGGAGTGTACTCGGGGGTCACATCCCAGGGAATGAGCAGTTCTTC. This codes for CAWSVLGGHIPGNEQFF.